A selection of T cell receptor beta chains follows, all from one sample in a study of a mutant IDH1 vaccine in newly diagnosed glioma. Sequenced by immunoSEQ multiplex PCR; TCRdb stores in-frame clones only, minus some. Counted here are around 15,000 clones, more than 65% occurring once; the ten biggest clones make up more than 8.5%. This material consisted of PBMCs, taken from a glioma patient treated with radiotherapy, temozolomide or both. The receptors come from a man aged 35 to 55 with glioma. The CDR3 runs from the conserved cysteine through the conserved F or W.

TRBV5-4 CASSLQREGLSDTQYF
TRBV6-6 CASRLSGASSYEQYF
TRBV5-1 CASSPGLAGVETQYF
TRBV27 CASSGTSGKRENEQFF
TRBV9 CASSSFPDTQYF
TRBV2 CASSGGASGEQYF
TRBV5-1 CASSLVAKTDTQYF
TRBV4-2 CASSQDRASDTQYF
TRBV5-1 CATSSSGREGDTQYF
TRBV11-2 CASSLLNQMNTEAFF
TRBV11-3 CASSLSGGRAGEQFF
TRBV6-1 CASSEGSAEQFF
TRBV4-1 CASSQSGTGAFF
TRBV4-2 CASSQAPRQGAPTYGYTF
TRBV15 CATSREDGGTNEQFF
TRBV4-1 CASSQAGRVGEKLFF
TRBV12-5 CASGGGHTEAFF
TRBV10-3 CAIALGAGPHEQYF
TRBV5-1 CASSLSYGSTNEKLFF
TRBV5-1 CASSLVLAGGPGTGELFF
TRBV29-1 CSGKGAALGGGELFF
TRBV15 CATSRELLRTAVTEAFF
TRBV14 CASSQLAGKGNTIYF
TRBV6-1 CASSIGLAGSYEQYF